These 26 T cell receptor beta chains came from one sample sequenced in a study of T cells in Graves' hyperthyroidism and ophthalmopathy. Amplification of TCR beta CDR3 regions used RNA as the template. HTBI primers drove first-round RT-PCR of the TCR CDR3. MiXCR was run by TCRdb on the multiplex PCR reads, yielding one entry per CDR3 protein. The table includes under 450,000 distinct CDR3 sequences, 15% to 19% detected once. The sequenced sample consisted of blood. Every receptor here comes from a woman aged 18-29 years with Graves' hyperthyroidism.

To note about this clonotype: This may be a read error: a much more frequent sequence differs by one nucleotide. CDR3 sequence reads: CASSHDSFGGGYIF. The CDR3 DNA is TGTGCCAGCAGCCACGACTCCTTCGGAGGTGGCTACATCTTC. This chain links TRBV3-1 with TRBJ1-2; no clear D gene. Germline-derived CDR1 and CDR2 are LGHDT and YNNKEL (reference sequence). The CDR3 loop spans 14 amino acids. Using reference TRBV3-1 and TRBJ1-2 for the parts outside the CDR3, the full variable domain is DTAVSQTPKYLVTQMGNDKSIKCEQNLGHDTMYWYKQDSKKFLKIMFSYNNKELIINETVPNRFSPKSPDKAHLNLHINSLELGDSAVYFCASSHDSFGGGYIFGSGTRLTVV.

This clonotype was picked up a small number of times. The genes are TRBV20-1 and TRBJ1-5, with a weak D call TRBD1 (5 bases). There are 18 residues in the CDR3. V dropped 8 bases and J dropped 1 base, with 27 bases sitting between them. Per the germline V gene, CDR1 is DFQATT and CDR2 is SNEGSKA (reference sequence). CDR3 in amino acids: CSPPRGGAPLGSNQPQHF. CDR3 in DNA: TGCAGTCCACCTCGGGGGGGAGCCCCTCTGGGGAGCAATCAGCCCCAGCATTTT.

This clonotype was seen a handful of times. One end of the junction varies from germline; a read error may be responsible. CDR3 region: CAGSTNNEQFF. Here the CDR3 DNA reads TGTGCCGGCAGCACAAACAATGAGCAGTTCTTC. V gene TRBV6-2 or TRBV6-3 combines with J gene TRBJ2-1; D is unclear. The CDR3 runs 11 residues. Per the germline V gene, CDR1 is MNHEY and CDR2 is SVGEGT.

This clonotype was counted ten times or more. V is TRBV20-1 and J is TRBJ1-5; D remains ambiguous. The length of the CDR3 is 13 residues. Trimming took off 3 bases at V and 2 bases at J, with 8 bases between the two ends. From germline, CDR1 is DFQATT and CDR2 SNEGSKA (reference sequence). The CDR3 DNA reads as TGCAGTGCTAGTAAATTGGGCAATCAGCCCCAGCATTTT. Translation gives CSASKLGNQPQHF.

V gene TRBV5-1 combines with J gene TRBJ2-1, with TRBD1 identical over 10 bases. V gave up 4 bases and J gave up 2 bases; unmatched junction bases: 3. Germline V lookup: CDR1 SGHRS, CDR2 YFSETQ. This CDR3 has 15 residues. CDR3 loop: CASSPDRGTYNEQFF. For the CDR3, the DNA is TGCGCCAGCAGCCCGGACAGGGGGACCTACAATGAGCAGTTCTTC.

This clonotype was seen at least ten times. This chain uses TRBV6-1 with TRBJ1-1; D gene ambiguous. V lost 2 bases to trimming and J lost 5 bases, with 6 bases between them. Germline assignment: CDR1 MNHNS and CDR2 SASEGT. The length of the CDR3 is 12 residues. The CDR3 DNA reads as TGTGCCAGCAGTGAACCCTGGACTGAAGCTTTCTTT. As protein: CASSEPWTEAFF.

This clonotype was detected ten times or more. CDR3 nucleotides: TGTGCCAACAGCTCCGGACGGTTGCCCCCCTACGAGCAGTACTTC. This gives the protein CANSSGRLPPYEQYF. V gene TRBV12-3 or TRBV12-4 combines with J gene TRBJ2-7; D is undetermined. The CDR3 has 15 residues. V was shortened by 10 bases and J by 2 bases, with 21 bases between the two germline ends.

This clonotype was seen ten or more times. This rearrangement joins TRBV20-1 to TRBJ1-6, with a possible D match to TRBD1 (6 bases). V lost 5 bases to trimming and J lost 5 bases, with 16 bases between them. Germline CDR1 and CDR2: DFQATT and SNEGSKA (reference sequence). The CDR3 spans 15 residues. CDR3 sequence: CSAHLQGWDNSPLHF. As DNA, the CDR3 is TGCAGTGCTCATTTACAGGGATGGGATAATTCACCCCTCCACTTT.

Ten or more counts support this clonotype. CDR3 protein: CASSESWEANTEAFF. CDR3 bases: TGCGCCAGCAGTGAGTCGTGGGAGGCCAACACTGAAGCTTTCTTT. The rearrangement uses TRBV10-1 and TRBJ1-1; D is undetermined. With 0 bases removed from V and 2 bases from J, the gap between germline ends came to 10 bases. This CDR3 is built from 15 residues. Per germline, CDR1 WNHNN and CDR2 SYGVQD (reference sequence).

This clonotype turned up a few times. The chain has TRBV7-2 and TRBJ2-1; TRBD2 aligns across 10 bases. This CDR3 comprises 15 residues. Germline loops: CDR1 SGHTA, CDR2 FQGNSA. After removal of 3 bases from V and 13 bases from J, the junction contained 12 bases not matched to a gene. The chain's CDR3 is CASSFPVAGGVRQFF. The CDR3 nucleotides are TGTGCCAGCAGCTTCCCCGTAGCGGGGGGAGTACGCCAGTTCTTC.

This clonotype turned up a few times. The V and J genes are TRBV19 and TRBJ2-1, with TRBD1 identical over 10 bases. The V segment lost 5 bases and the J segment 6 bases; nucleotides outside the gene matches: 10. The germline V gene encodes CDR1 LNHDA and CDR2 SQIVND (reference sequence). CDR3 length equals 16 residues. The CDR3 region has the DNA TGTGCCAGTAGTTTGGTTGCCGGGACAGGGGTCAATGAGCAGTTCTTC. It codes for CASSLVAGTGVNEQFF.

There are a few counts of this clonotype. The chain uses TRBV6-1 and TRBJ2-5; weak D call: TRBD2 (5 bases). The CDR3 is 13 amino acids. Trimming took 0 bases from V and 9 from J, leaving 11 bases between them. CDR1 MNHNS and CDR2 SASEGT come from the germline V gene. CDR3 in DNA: TGTGCCAGCAGTGAAGCAGGTTTCGGGGCCCAGTACTTC. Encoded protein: CASSEAGFGAQYF.

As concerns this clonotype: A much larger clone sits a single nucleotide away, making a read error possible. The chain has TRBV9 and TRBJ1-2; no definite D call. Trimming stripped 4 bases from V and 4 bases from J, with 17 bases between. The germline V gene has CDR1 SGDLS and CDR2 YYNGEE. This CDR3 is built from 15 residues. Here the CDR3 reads CASSSSRGSSYGYTF. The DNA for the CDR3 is TGTGCCAGCAGCTCATCCCGGGGATCCAGCTATGGCTACACCTTC.

The CDR3 DNA reads as TGCGCCAGCAGCTTGGGACAGGGGGCAGGCACAGATACGCAGTATTTT. This translates into CASSLGQGAGTDTQYF. V and J are TRBV5-1 and TRBJ2-3, with TRBD1 identical over 10 bases. Trimming at V came to 0 bases and at J to 1 base, leaving 2 bases not matched to a gene. Germline V gene sequence: CDR1 SGHRS, CDR2 YFSETQ. This CDR3 has 16 residues. Supplemented by reference TRBV5-1 and TRBJ2-3, the full variable domain reads KAGVTQTPRYLIKTRGQQVTLSCSPISGHRSVSWYQQTPGQGLQFLFEYFSETQRNKGNFPGRFSGRQFSNSRSEMNVSTLELGDSALYLCASSLGQGAGTDTQYFGPGTRLTVL.

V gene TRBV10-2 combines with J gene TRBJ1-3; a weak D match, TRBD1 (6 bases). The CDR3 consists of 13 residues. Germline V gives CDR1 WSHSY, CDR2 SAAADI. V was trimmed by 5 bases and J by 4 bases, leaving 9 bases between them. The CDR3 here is CASSQGRGNTIYF. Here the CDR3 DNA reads TGCGCCAGCAGTCAGGGGAGAGGAAACACCATATATTTT.

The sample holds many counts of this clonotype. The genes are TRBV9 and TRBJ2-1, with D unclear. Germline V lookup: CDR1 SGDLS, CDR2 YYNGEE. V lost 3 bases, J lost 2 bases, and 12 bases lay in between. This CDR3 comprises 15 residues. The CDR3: CASSAQNSPYNEQFF. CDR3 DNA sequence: TGTGCCAGCAGCGCACAAAACTCGCCCTACAATGAGCAGTTCTTC.

The CDR3 nucleotides read TGTGCCAGCGGTTATCCAGGGTCCAATGAGCAGTTCTTC. Translating it yields CASGYPGSNEQFF. The V gene is TRBV9, the J gene TRBJ2-1, with D possibly matching TRBD1 (5 bases). The germline V gene has CDR1 SGDLS and CDR2 YYNGEE. V lost 7 bases to trimming and J lost 6 bases, with 14 bases between them. CDR3 length: 13 amino acids.

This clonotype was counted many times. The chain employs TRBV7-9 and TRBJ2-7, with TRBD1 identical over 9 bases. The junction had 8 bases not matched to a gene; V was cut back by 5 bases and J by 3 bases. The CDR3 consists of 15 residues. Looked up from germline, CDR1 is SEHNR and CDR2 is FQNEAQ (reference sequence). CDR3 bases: TGTGCCAGCAGCCCGCCGGACAGGGGATTCTACGAGCAGTACTTC. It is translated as CASSPPDRGFYEQYF.

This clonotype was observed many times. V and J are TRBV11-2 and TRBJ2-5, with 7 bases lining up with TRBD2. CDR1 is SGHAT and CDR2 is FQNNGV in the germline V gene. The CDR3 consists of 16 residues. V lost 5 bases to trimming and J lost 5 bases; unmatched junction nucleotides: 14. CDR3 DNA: TGTGCCAGCAGCATGGACCCCTGGGCGGGGGAGGAGACCCAGTACTTC. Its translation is CASSMDPWAGEETQYF. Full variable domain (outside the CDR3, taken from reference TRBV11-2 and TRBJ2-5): EAGVAQSPRYKIIEKRQSVAFWCNPISGHATLYWYQQILGQGPKLLIQFQNNGVVDDSQLPKDRFSAERLKGVDSTLKIQPAKLEDSAVYLCASSMDPWAGEETQYFGPGTRLLVL.

DNA of the CDR3: TGTGCCAGCAGCCATTCGGTAAAGGTCATCAAGACCCAGTACTTC. Translating it yields CASSHSVKVIKTQYF. The rearrangement links TRBV19 to TRBJ2-5, with no clear D. Germline V lookup: CDR1 LNHDA, CDR2 SQIVND (reference sequence). V was pared by 9 bases and J by 6 bases, with 23 bases between. The CDR3 is made up of 15 amino acids.

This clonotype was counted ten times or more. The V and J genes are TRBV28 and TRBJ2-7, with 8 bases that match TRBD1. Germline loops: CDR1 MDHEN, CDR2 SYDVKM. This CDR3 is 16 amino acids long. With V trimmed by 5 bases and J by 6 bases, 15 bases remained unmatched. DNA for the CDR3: TGTGCCAGCAGTATACCTAACAGGGGGGATTTGGGCGAGCAGTACTTC. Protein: CASSIPNRGDLGEQYF.

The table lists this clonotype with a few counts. Here the CDR3 reads CSARDSVTASGNTIYF. The CDR3 bases are TGCAGTGCTAGAGATTCAGTGACAGCCTCTGGAAACACCATATATTTT. The genes are TRBV20-1 and TRBJ1-3; tentatively, D is TRBD1 (5 bases). This CDR3 contains 16 residues. Germline lookup yields CDR1 DFQATT and CDR2 SNEGSKA (reference sequence). The V gene lost 0 bases and the J gene lost 0 bases, with 12 bases spanning the gap.

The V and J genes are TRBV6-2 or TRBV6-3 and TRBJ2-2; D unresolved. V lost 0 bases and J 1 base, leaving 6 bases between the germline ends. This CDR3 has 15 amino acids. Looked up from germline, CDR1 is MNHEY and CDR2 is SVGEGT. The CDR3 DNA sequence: TGTGCCAGCAGTTACTCGATTTGGAACACCGGGGAGCTGTTTTTT. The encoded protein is CASSYSIWNTGELFF.

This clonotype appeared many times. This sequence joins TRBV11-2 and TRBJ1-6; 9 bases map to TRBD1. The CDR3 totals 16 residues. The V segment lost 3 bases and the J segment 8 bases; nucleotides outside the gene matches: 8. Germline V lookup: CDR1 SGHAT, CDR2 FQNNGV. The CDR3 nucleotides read TGTGCCAGCAGCTTGGAGGGGGACAGGGCGTATTCACCCCTCCACTTT. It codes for CASSLEGDRAYSPLHF.

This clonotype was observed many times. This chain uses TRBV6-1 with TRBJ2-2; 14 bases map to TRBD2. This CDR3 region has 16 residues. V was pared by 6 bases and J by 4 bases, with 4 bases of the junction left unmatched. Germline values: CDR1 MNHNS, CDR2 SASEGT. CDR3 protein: CASRTSGRASTGELFF. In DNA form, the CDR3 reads TGTGCCAGCAGGACTAGCGGGAGGGCCAGCACCGGGGAGCTGTTTTTT.

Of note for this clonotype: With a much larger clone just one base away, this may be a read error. The CDR3 region has the DNA TGCAGTGCCTGGGGGCCGGGGGCTGGAAACACCATATATTTT. Translated, it gives CSAWGPGAGNTIYF. V gene TRBV20-1 combines with J gene TRBJ1-3; TRBD1 is a possible D gene (6 bases). The germline V and J ends were trimmed by 6 bases and 2 bases, with 14 bases remaining between them. The V gene's germline CDR1 is DFQATT and CDR2 SNEGSKA (reference sequence). There are 14 residues in the CDR3.